This entry lists 16 T cell receptor beta chains sequenced from one sample in a study of cytomegalovirus exposure and HLA in healthy donors. Both 60 Vbeta primers and 13 Jbeta primers went into the PCR. Measured with immunoSEQ multiplex PCR; TCRdb has only the in-frame clones, and not every one. In the table there are some 150,000 clones, around four fifths of which are singletons. Sequenced: PBMCs. The receptors here all came from a woman between 50 and 59 years old in good health and CMV-seronegative.

The V gene is TRBV4-2, the J gene TRBJ2-7, with 9 bases identical to TRBD2. The CDR3 consists of 18 residues. The V gene end was trimmed by 0 bases and the J gene end by 0 bases; junction bases not matched to a gene: 9. Per the germline V gene, CDR1 is LGHNA and CDR2 is YNFKEQ. The CDR3 nucleotides are TGTGCCAGCAGCCAAGATTGGTGGGCTAGCGGGATCTCCTACGAGCAGTACTTC. It specifies CASSQDWWASGISYEQYF.

The rearrangement uses TRBV27 and TRBJ2-1; 10 bases are a match to TRBD2. This CDR3 is 14 amino acids long. Per germline, CDR1 MNHEY and CDR2 SMNVEV (reference sequence). Unmatched junction bases numbered 10, after V lost 9 bases and J lost 8 bases. CDR3 sequence (DNA): TGTGCCAGTAGAAGCGGGGGGGTGATCTATGAGCAGTTCTTC. This translates into CASRSGGVIYEQFF.

The table lists this clone with a few counts. V usage is TRBV7-9 and J usage is TRBJ2-2, with 10 bases lining up with TRBD2. Per the germline V gene, CDR1 is SEHNR and CDR2 is FQNEAQ (reference sequence). This CDR3 region has 19 residues. Trimming at V came to 1 base and at J to 9 bases, leaving 17 bases not matched to a gene. The CDR3 is CASSLVPRLAGVPRWELFF. The CDR3 bases are TGTGCCAGCAGCTTAGTCCCCCGGCTAGCGGGGGTTCCTCGGTGGGAGCTGTTTTTT. Drawing the rest from reference TRBV7-9 and TRBJ2-2, the complete variable domain is DTGVSQNPRHKITKRGQNVTFRCDPISEHNRLYWYRQTLGQGPEFLTYFQNEAQLEKSRLLSDRFSAERPKGSFSTLEIQRTEQGDSAMYLCASSLVPRLAGVPRWELFFGEGSRLTVL.

The J gene is TRBJ2-7, the V gene TRBV13, with D possibly being TRBD1 (5 bases). V gave up 2 bases and J gave up 2 bases, with 10 bases separating them. In germline, CDR1 is PRHDT, CDR2 FYEKMQ (reference sequence). This CDR3 is 14 amino acids long. The CDR3 DNA reads as TGTGCCAGCAGCTTATCAGGGAATGCCTACGAGCAGTACTTC. It is translated as CASSLSGNAYEQYF.

This chain joins TRBV7-9 and TRBJ1-4; D is undetermined. V lost 1 base and J 8 bases, leaving 5 bases between the germline ends. The CDR3 has 12 residues. Germline CDR1 and CDR2: SEHNR and FQNEAQ (reference sequence). The CDR3, as DNA: TGTGCCAGCAGCTTAGGGAGGGAAAAACTGTTTTTT. Amino acid sequence: CASSLGREKLFF.

This chain joins TRBV6-6 and TRBJ1-5, with D unresolved. There are 14 residues in the CDR3. Germline V gene data show CDR1 as MNHNY and CDR2 as SVGAGI (reference sequence). V was trimmed by 2 bases and J by 8 bases, leaving 13 bases between them. The CDR3 sequence: CASSYGRALEPQHF. CDR3 DNA sequence: TGTGCCAGCAGTTACGGGAGGGCCCTCGAGCCCCAGCATTTT.

The chain uses TRBV6-6 and TRBJ1-4; 10 bases fit TRBD1. CDR3 length equals 16 residues. Germline CDR1 is MNHNY and CDR2 is SVGAGI (reference sequence). The V and J ends lost 6 bases and 5 bases, in that order; junction bases with no gene match: 9. CDR3 sequence reads: CASRRDRTGGNEKLFF. The CDR3, as DNA: TGTGCCAGCAGAAGAGACAGGACAGGGGGAAATGAAAAACTGTTTTTT.

The chain couples TRBV7-2 to TRBJ2-3, with TRBD2 matching 9 bases. This CDR3 spans 16 amino acids. The J segment lost 0 bases and the V segment lost 5 bases, leaving 6 bases of the junction unmatched. The V gene's germline CDR1 is SGHTA and CDR2 FQGNSA. CDR3 nucleotide sequence: TGTGCCAGCAGCCTCAGCGGGGGGCCTAGCACAGATACGCAGTATTTT. This gives the protein CASSLSGGPSTDTQYF.

The chain links TRBV6-1 to TRBJ2-2; 9 positions agree with TRBD1. The germline V gene encodes CDR1 MNHNS and CDR2 SASEGT. J lost 4 bases, V lost 7 bases, and 4 bases had no gene match. The CDR3 has 14 residues. The CDR3 protein is CASKGQGSTGELFF. Here the CDR3 DNA reads TGTGCCAGCAAGGGACAGGGTAGCACCGGGGAGCTGTTTTTT.

This clone occurred once. Mismatch with germline at one junction end may stem from a read error. The V and J genes are TRBV6-5 and TRBJ1-2, with D uncertain. The CDR3 consists of 13 residues. Looked up from germline, CDR1 is MNHEY and CDR2 is SVGAGI. The CDR3 is CASSYSLYYGHTF. The CDR3 nucleotides read TGTGCCAGCAGTTACTCGTTGTACTATGGCCACACCTTC.

This rearrangement joins TRBV15 to TRBJ1-1, with D perhaps matching TRBD1 (6 bases). This CDR3 contains 17 residues. The ends were cut back, 5 bases at V and 0 bases at J, with 19 bases in the middle. Germline-derived CDR1 and CDR2 are LNHNV and YYDKDF (reference sequence). CDR3 bases: TGTGCCACCAGCCTTGTAAGGGGGACCTGGATGAACACTGAAGCTTTCTTT. Translated, it gives CATSLVRGTWMNTEAFF.

In this sample, this clone turned up a few times. DNA of the CDR3: TGCGCCAGCAGCCAAGATCTAAGTACAGGCTCAGATACGCAGTATTTT. This gives the protein CASSQDLSTGSDTQYF. V usage is TRBV4-3 and J usage is TRBJ2-3; the D gene is possibly TRBD1 (5 bases). Trimming took off 0 bases at V and 4 bases at J, with 14 bases between the two ends. Germline values: CDR1 LGHNA, CDR2 YSLEER. This CDR3 comprises 16 residues.

The chain is built from TRBV18 and TRBJ2-1; D gene ambiguous. Per the germline V gene, CDR1 is KGHSH and CDR2 is LQKENI. Deletions cut 2 bases from V and 10 bases from J, with 12 bases between. The CDR3 is 13 amino acids. CDR3 residues: CASSPNSIIEQFF. CDR3 nucleotides: TGTGCCAGCTCACCAAATTCAATCATCGAGCAGTTCTTC.

The genes are TRBV11-1 and TRBJ1-1; D might be TRBD1 (5 bases). The CDR3 has 14 residues. CDR1 and CDR2 from the germline V gene are SGHAT and FQDESV (reference sequence). V was trimmed by 5 bases and J by 5 bases, leaving 15 bases between them. The CDR3 sequence is CASSPVSTATEAFF. DNA of the CDR3: TGTGCCAGCAGCCCTGTATCGACAGCGACTGAAGCTTTCTTT.

CDR3 loop: CASSVGGQDSYEQYF. The CDR3 nucleotides are TGTGCCAGCAGCGTAGGGGGACAGGATTCCTACGAGCAGTACTTC. The rearrangement links TRBV9 to TRBJ2-7; 8 bases are shared with TRBD1. J was trimmed by 1 base and V by 0 bases; bases with no gene match: 3. Germline V gene sequence: CDR1 SGDLS, CDR2 YYNGEE. The CDR3 sequence is 15 residues long.

J is TRBJ2-7 and V is TRBV19; a weak D match, TRBD1 (6 bases). Trimming removed 3 bases at V and 3 bases at J, with 12 bases between. This CDR3 contains 14 residues. The germline gives CDR1 LNHDA, CDR2 SQIVND (reference sequence). The CDR3 sequence: CASSITGTRYEQYF. The CDR3 bases are TGTGCCAGTAGTATCACAGGGACGCGCTACGAGCAGTACTTC.